This entry is about one T cell receptor (beta chain). Antigen unknown. Other DNA sequences in the same sample also yield this CDR3. This specimen comes from a study of CD8+ T cells in alopecia areata. General study findings and limits: Whereas mice showed it more clearly, TCR sharing across patients was murkier, possibly because of HLA.

RNA extraction was followed by reverse transcription into cDNA, which acted as the sequencing template. This table comes from immunoSEQ multiplex PCR, and its TCRdb copy is limited to in-frame clones, with some not included. The sample lists about 160,000 clones; about three fifths were seen once. Treatment given: oral pan-JAK inhibitor, 5-10 mg twice daily. Here the sequenced sample was CD4+ T cells sorted from blood, taken at week 4, from a patient treated with tofacitinib. The clonotype was recovered from a human donor with alopecia areata.

Here the CDR3 DNA reads TGTGCCAGCAGTTCACAGGGTGCATACAATGAGCAGTTCTTC. The encoded protein is CASSSQGAYNEQFF. The chain combines TRBV27 with TRBJ2-1; a weak D match, TRBD1 (6 bases). Germline V CDR1 and CDR2: MNHEY, SMNVEV (reference sequence). The CDR3 is made up of 14 amino acids. Between the trimmed V and J ends, which lost 4 bases and 4 bases, there was a span of 11 bases.